This T cell receptor beta chain was captured by sequencing in a study of blood T cell repertoires in COVID-19. On the study more broadly: Acute-phase and convalescent COVID-19 samples originated in the United States, Italy and Spain. PBMCs, B-cell-depleted T cells, or T cells were the source of the cDNA or gDNA that made up the material.

The length of the CDR3 is 13 residues. The V segment lost 5 bases and the J segment 7 bases; nucleotides outside the gene matches: 6. Germline V lookup: CDR1 MNHNY, CDR2 SVGAGI (reference sequence). Generated by immunoSEQ multiplex PCR, the TCRdb table keeps only in-frame clones and is missing some. The sample carries 150,000 to 180,000 clones, about 90% recorded once. The receptor comes from a man between 45 and 60 years old with acute or convalescent COVID-19. The sample consisted of peripheral blood. The V gene is TRBV6-6, the J gene TRBJ1-1, with TRBD1 matching 8 bases. This CDR3 reads CASSKPGGGEAFF. The CDR3 DNA is TGTGCCAGCAGTAAGCCAGGGGGCGGTGAAGCTTTCTTT.